This T cell receptor beta chain emerged from a study of cytomegalovirus exposure and HLA in healthy donors. Points from the study as a whole: Cytomegalovirus-associated status was assigned to fewer than 200 TCR beta chains. In an earlier analysis, about 90% or about 30%: the productive usage of most TCR beta V segments. CMV serostatus was the only immune exposure information that was available. In vitro testing confirmed a few CMV-associated chains as specific for CMV antigens.

As regards this clone: The antigen is not known.

The CDR3 extends over 14 amino acids. V was trimmed by 2 bases and J by 5 bases, leaving 11 bases between them. Per the germline V gene, CDR1 is WNHNN and CDR2 is SYGVQD (reference sequence). PCR was performed using 60 Vbeta and 13 Jbeta primers. Some clones are missing from TCRdb's copy, which holds only in-frame ones; the method was immunoSEQ multiplex PCR. This sample has around 120,000 clones, with approximately 82% found just once. The chain has TRBV10-1 and TRBJ2-3; TRBD2 is a possible D gene (6 bases). What was sequenced was PBMCs. The source is a man between 50 and 59 years old in good health and CMV-seronegative. CDR3: CASSEGGDLDTQYF. The CDR3 DNA reads TGCGCCAGCAGTGAGGGCGGGGATCTAGATACGCAGTATTTT.